These T cell receptor beta chains were read from a single sample in a study of T cell responses to AZD1222 COVID-19 vaccine. Sequenced by immunoSEQ multiplex PCR; TCRdb stores in-frame clones only, minus some. Among roughly 100,000 clones listed, 82% were seen once. Sequenced material: peripheral blood, taken on day 0 of AZD1222 vaccination. Every receptor here comes from an adult in good health. Both conserved end residues are trimmed from each CDR3. Fields, in order: CDR3 protein, V gene, clone size. For some rows the clone size is stated as once, few or many, or as a class when expanded; others skip it.

ASSYLGAETDTQY	TRBV6-2/TRBV6-3	many
ASSLWDPSNEQY	TRBV5-1	once
ASSLVRLAGETQY	TRBV7-2	NA
ASSLGVGGDTQY	TRBV19	NA
ASSTHRGAGELF	TRBV19	NA
ASSQDHSQGQPQH	TRBV4-2	NA
ATSTQSRGIYNEQF	TRBV15	few
SVHGTGEGTDTQY	TRBV29-1	once
ATSDGTSDTQY	TRBV24-1	NA
AISPGQGAYEQY	TRBV10-3	NA
ASSPLRENTEAF	TRBV5-4	NA
ASLSGTVYGYT	TRBV2	NA
ASPWGRGLTGNTIY	TRBV19	NA
ASSLGGKLVTEAF	TRBV7-8	NA
ASTDSGIETYEQY	TRBV2	NA
ASSSTGTREELF	TRBV5-6	NA
ASSIAGNEQY	TRBV11-3	once
ASSVAGGNSPLH	TRBV9	NA
ASSPGREYGEQY	TRBV11-2	few
ATADRVLAKNIQY	TRBV19	once
ASSYGQGRGAQH	TRBV6-5	NA
ASKAGFGTDTQY	TRBV19	NA
ASSSGLTQPQH	TRBV11-2	NA
ASSPSRPREQY	TRBV11-2	NA
ATSVGGTGGSGELF	TRBV24-1	once
ASSLWTGLGSANQPQH	TRBV6-2/TRBV6-3	NA